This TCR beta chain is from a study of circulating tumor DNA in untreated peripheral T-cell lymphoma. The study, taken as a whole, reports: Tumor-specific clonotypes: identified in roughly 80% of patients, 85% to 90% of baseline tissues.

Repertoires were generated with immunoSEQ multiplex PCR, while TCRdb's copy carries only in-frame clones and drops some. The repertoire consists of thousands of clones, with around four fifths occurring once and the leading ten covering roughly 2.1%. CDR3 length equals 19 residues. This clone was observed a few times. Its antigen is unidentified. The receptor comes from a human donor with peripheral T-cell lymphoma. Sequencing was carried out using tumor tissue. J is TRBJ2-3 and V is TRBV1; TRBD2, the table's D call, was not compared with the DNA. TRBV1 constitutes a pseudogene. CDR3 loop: CASSQDRGSSGGDTDTQYF. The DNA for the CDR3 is TGCGCCAGCAGCCAAGATCGGGGAAGTAGCGGGGGGGACACAGATACGCAGTATTTT.